What follows is one TCR beta chain and its context. Its binding antigen is unknown. Per-nucleotide qualities are absent, and no much larger clonotype sits a single base away. These data are taken from a study of blood T cells in healthy people across ages (dated by TCRdb to between 2015 and 2016). At the level of the whole study: In model experiments, template switching captured about one uniquely barcoded TCR beta cDNA molecule for every two T cells. Two additional independent replicas of 1 million unique cDNA reads from the same blood draw were analyzed for two donors (one aged 18 to 30 and one aged 80 or older). Using deep sequencing normalized with unique cDNA molecular identifiers, the study measured how TCR beta repertoire diversity changes with age. Donors of different ages were randomly distributed across sequencing lanes to avoid experimental bias. The donors were divided into four age groups: young (average around 16 years), middle-aged (around 37), aged (about 60) and long-lived (nearly 85).

Library generation was performed with 5' RACE. The listed sequencing device is Illumina HiSeq 2500. A second roughly 7 to 11 cycle PCR used a sample-barcoded 5' primer and a J-beta primer mix. A unique molecular identifier was introduced onto each TCR beta cDNA molecule by a template-switch 5' adaptor carrying 12 random nucleotides. Each sample yielded at least 3 million CDR3-containing paired-end reads. First-strand cDNA was synthesized from all RNA with the Mint cDNA synthesis kit, primed by a TRBC-specific oligonucleotide. Following uracil-DNA glycosylase treatment, all cDNA underwent a first 18-cycle PCR with the universal primers M1SS and BC2_uni_R. The study's processing was this. For normalization, 1 million high-quality reads, each with a distinct molecular identifier, were randomly selected from each sample. Reads sharing molecular identifiers were discarded rather than binned into consensus sequences. MiTCR, with a Q25 quality threshold and the strictest error-elimination algorithm, was used for CDR3 identification, clonotype clustering and error correction. A nonparametric unseen species model with Euler transformation was used to estimate a lower bound on total TCR beta diversity. Through fastp at Q25 and MiXCR, TCRdb rebuilt clones from the public reads, retaining in-frame beta chains. When rows share a CDR3 protein, they turn into one entry using the most common DNA and genes. V and J calls and clone size were set by TCRdb, not the authors. Within this sample are 650,000 or so distinct CDR3 sequences, with approximately 52% of them counted one time only. The ten largest clonotypes hold approximately 12% of the sample.

The CDR3 runs 14 amino acids, cysteine and phenylalanine included. Only the CDR3 portion is preserved as DNA: 42 bases, with reading frame beginning at the first base. In the germline V gene, CDR1 corresponds to LGHNA and CDR2 to YSLEER. V was cut back by 4 bases and J by 8 bases, leaving a gap of 17 bases between them. Study-wide findings and limitations: Because the CMV infection status of the donors was unknown, age-related changes in expanded clonotypes may potentially have been confounded. Estimates of total diversity from one million sequenced T cells were regarded as lower bounds and underestimates. As age increased, observed TCR beta diversity per million T cells dropped in a roughly linear way, and a significant reduction was already evident by age 40. Compared with the aged group, the long-lived group had more naive CD4+ T cells, fewer expanded clones and increased TCR diversity, suggesting age selection. There was a strong correlation between observed TCR beta diversity and the percentage of naive T cells measured by flow cytometry. Since profiling was done on bulk unsorted PBMCs, naive and antigen-experienced compartments could not be conclusively compared.

The donors were a few dozen Caucasian individuals from Russia, aged 6 to 90 years, who were systemically healthy. Each donor gave about 9.8 milliliters of peripheral blood, drawn into EDTA-treated Vacutainer tubes. Ficoll-Paque density-gradient centrifugation was used to isolate PBMCs, with at least 6.5 million per sample. Trizol reagent was used to extract total RNA from PBMCs, with at least 5 micrograms per sample. For every donor, flow cytometry on a PBMC aliquot measured the percentage of naive CD45RAhigh/CD27high T cells. The chain uses TRBV4-3 and TRBJ1-2, and possibly TRBD1, on 6 matching bases. This clonotype originated in a woman aged 80 or over in good health. Material for sequencing was blood. The DNA sequence is TGCGCCAGCAGCCCCTACCAACAGGGTCGGGGCTACACCTTC. The encoded protein is CASSPYQQGRGYTF.